These T cell receptor beta chains were read from a single sample in a study of beta chain features in type 1 diabetes. The method was immunoSEQ multiplex PCR; TCRdb's version includes in-frame clones alone and lacks a portion of them. Of fewer than 350,000 clones listed, about 15% are singletons. Sequencing was performed on naive CD4+ T cells from blood. The receptors here all came from a man aged 18 to 35 with type 1 diabetes. CDR3s include the opening cysteine and the closing phenylalanine or tryptophan. A D gene is named only where the DNA matches it firmly. Clone size is not always given. Where it is, it says once, few, many or a class for expanded clones.

d_call j_call v_call clone_size cdr3_nt cdr3_aa
TRBD1 TRBJ1-1 TRBV19 NA TGTGCCACCTATACAGGGGGCGCGGGGACTGAAGCTTTCTTT CATYTGGAGTEAFF
NA TRBJ2-1 TRBV6-5 NA TGTGCCAGCAGGCTAAATTCCTACAATGAGCAGTTCTTC CASRLNSYNEQFF
TRBD2 TRBJ2-1 TRBV30 NA TGTGCCTGGACCGGCCGCGGGAGCTCCTACAATGAGCAGTTCTTC CAWTGRGSSYNEQFF
TRBD2 TRBJ2-1 TRBV2 few TGTGCCAGCAGGGGCGGGAGCGATGAGCAGTTCTTC CASRGGSDEQFF
TRBD2 TRBJ2-1 TRBV28 few TGTGCCAGCAGTTCAGGACTAGCGGGAGGGAGAGAGCAGTTCTTC CASSSGLAGGREQFF
TRBD1 TRBJ2-7 TRBV28 NA TGTGCCAGCAGTCTCCGGGACAGGGCCATGGTGCAGTACTTC CASSLRDRAMVQYF
NA TRBJ2-5 TRBV7-2 NA TGTGCCAGCAGCTTATCGGCCGGGGAGACCCAGTACTTC CASSLSAGETQYF
TRBD2 TRBJ2-1 TRBV9 few TGTGCCAGCAGCCCAGCGGGGACCTACAATGAGCAGTTCTTC CASSPAGTYNEQFF
NA TRBJ2-7 TRBV4-1 NA TGCGCCAGCAGCCAAGAGGATGAGGCCTACGAGCAGTACTTC CASSQEDEAYEQYF
TRBD2 TRBJ2-7 TRBV30 few TGTGCCTGGGCCGTGGGGGGGACCTACGAGCAGTACTTC CAWAVGGTYEQYF
NA TRBJ2-5 TRBV7-7 NA TGTGCCAGCAGCTTCTTGAGCGGACAAGAGACCCAGTACTTC CASSFLSGQETQYF
NA TRBJ2-1 TRBV2 once TGTGCCAGCCGCCTACGGGGGGCGGGATACAATGAGCAGTTCTTC CASRLRGAGYNEQFF
NA TRBJ2-7 TRBV7-2 once TGTGCCAGCAGCTTACACCGCGAGCAGTACTTC CASSLHREQYF
NA TRBJ2-3 TRBV28 few TGTGCCAGCAGCAAGGGGGGGACTAACACAGATACGCAGTATTTT CASSKGGTNTDTQYF
TRBD1 TRBJ1-1 TRBV5-1 NA TGCGCCAGCAGCAGACAGGGGGCGAACACTGAAGCTTTCTTT CASSRQGANTEAFF
NA TRBJ2-3 TRBV6-5 NA TGTGCCAGCCGCTATTCCAGGGCCTCCACAGATACGCAGTATTTT CASRYSRASTDTQYF
TRBD2 TRBJ2-1 TRBV27 few TGTGCCAGCAGTTCCTTAGCGGGGTTAAGCTCCTACAATGAGCAGTTCTTC CASSSLAGLSSYNEQFF
TRBD1 TRBJ1-1 TRBV18 NA TGTGCCAGCTCACTACAGGGGGCAGGGGACACTGAAGCTTTCTTT CASSLQGAGDTEAFF
NA TRBJ2-5 TRBV9 NA TGTGCCAGCAGCGGACAAAGTAACGTTCGCCAAGAGACCCAGTACTTC CASSGQSNVRQETQYF
NA TRBJ1-4 TRBV15 few TGTGCCACCAGCAGCGCAGGCTTTAGAACTTCCGAAAACCTGTTTTTT CATSSAGFRTSENLFF
NA TRBJ2-6 TRBV6-5 NA TGTGCCAGCAGTTACCTTTATAGCTCTGGGGCCAACGTCCTGACTTTC CASSYLYSSGANVLTF
NA TRBJ2-7 TRBV4-1 NA TGCGCCAGCAGCCTTCATCCGGGGATACCCCGGAGGGAGCAGTACTTC CASSLHPGIPRREQYF
NA TRBJ1-1 TRBV19 few TGTGCCAGTGCTATGGGGGCCCCCGGCGGCACTGAAGCTTTCTTT CASAMGAPGGTEAFF
NA TRBJ2-7 TRBV2 NA TGTGCCAGCCCGGTCGGACCATCCACTAGTGGACCACTCTACGAGCAGTACTTC CASPVGPSTSGPLYEQYF